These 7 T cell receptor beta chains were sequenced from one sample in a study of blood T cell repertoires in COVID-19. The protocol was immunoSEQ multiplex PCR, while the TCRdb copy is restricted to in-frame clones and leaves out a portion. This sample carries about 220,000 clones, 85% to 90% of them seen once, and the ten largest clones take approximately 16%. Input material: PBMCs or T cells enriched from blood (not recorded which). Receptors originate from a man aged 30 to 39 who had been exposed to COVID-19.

As DNA, the CDR3 is TGCGCCAGCGCCGGGACAAAGAGCTCCTATAATTCACCCCTCCACTTT. It yields the protein CASAGTKSSYNSPLHF. The genes are TRBV4-1 and TRBJ1-6; tentatively, D is TRBD1 (6 bases). Per the germline V gene, CDR1 is MGHRA and CDR2 is YSYEKL. The CDR3 loop spans 16 amino acids. V was trimmed by 8 bases and J by 0 bases, leaving 14 bases between them.

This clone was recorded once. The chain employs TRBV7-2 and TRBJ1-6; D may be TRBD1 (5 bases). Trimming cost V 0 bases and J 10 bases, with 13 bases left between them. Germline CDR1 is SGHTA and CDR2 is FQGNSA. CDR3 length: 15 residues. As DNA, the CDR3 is TGTGCCAGCAGCTTAGCCCCAGGGAGGTTCTCACCCCTCCACTTT. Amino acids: CASSLAPGRFSPLHF.

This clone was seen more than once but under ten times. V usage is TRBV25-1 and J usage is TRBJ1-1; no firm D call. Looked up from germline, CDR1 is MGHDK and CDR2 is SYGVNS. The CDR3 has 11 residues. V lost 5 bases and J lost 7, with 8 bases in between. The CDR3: CASSFEVEAFF. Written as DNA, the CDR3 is TGTGCCAGCAGTTTCGAGGTTGAAGCTTTCTTT.

CDR3 amino acids: CASALDSGDTGELFF. The DNA of the CDR3 is TGTGCTAGTGCCCTAGACTCGGGGGACACCGGGGAGCTGTTTTTT. The rearrangement links TRBV12-5 to TRBJ2-2; possibly TRBD2 for D (6 bases). The CDR3 runs to 15 residues. Germline CDR1 reads LGHNT; CDR2 reads FRNRAP. V was trimmed by 7 bases and J by 3 bases, leaving 15 bases between them.

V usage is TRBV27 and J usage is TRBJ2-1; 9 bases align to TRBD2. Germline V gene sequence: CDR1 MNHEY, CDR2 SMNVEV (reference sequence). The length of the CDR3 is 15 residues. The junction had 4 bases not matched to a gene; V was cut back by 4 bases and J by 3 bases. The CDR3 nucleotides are TGTGCCAGCAGTTCCGGGACTAGCATCTACAATGAGCAGTTCTTC. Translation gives CASSSGTSIYNEQFF.

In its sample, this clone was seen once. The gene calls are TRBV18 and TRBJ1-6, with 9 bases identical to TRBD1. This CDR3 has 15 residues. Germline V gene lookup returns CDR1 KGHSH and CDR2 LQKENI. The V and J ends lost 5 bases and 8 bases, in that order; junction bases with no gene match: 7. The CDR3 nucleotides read TGTGCCAGCTCATTCGACAGGGGGTCCTATTCACCCCTCCACTTT. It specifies CASSFDRGSYSPLHF.

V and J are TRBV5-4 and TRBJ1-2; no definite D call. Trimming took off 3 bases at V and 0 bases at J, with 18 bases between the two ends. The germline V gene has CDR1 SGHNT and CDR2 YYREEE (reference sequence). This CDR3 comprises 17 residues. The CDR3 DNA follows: TGTGCCAGCAGCTCGGACTGGAACACAGCAACTAACTATGGCTACACCTTC. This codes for CASSSDWNTATNYGYTF.